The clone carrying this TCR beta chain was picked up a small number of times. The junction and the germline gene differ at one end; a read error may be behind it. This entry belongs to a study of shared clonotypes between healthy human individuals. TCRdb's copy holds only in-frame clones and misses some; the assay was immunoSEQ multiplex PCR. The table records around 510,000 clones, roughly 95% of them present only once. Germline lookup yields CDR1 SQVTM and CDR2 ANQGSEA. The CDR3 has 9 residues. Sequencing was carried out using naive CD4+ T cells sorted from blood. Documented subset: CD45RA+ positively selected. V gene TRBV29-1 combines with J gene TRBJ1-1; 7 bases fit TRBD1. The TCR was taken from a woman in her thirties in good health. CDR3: CSVEGQSIF. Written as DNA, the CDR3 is TGCAGCGTTGAGGGACAGAGCATCTTT.